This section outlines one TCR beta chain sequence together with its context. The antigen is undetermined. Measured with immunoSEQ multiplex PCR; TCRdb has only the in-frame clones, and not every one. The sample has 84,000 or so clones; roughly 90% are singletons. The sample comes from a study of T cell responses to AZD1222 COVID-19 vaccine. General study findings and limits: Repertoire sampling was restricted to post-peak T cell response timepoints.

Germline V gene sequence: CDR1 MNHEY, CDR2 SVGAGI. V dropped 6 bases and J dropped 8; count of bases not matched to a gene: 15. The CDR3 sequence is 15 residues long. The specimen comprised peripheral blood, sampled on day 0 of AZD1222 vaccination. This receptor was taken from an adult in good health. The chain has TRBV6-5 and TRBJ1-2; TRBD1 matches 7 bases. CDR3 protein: CASSYSTDRVKGYTF. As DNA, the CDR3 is TGTGCCAGCAGCTACAGTACAGACAGGGTAAAAGGCTACACCTTC.